This T cell receptor (beta chain) is from a study of prognosis after radiotherapy for stage I lung cancer. This CDR3 is built from 14 residues. V was pared by 7 bases and J by 6 bases, with 19 bases between. Per the germline V gene, CDR1 is LNHDA and CDR2 is SQIVND (reference sequence). The genomic DNA TCR beta CDR3 region underwent two rounds of multiplex PCR. TRBV and TRBJ genes each had their own specific primers in first-round PCR. TCRdb re-derived calls from the multiplex PCR reads in MiXCR, one entry per CDR3 protein. The sample consists of 13,000 to 15,000 distinct CDR3 sequences, over 25% of them appearing once. This clonotype was picked up many times. A much larger clonotype is one base distant, so this may be a read error.

The material was PBMCs, obtained before or after stereotactic body radiation therapy (not recorded which). V is TRBV19 and J is TRBJ2-7, with D possibly matching TRBD1 (7 bases). The origin of this receptor is a donor at least 50 years old with non-small cell lung cancer. CDR3 residues: CASMGGQPAVEQYF. CDR3 coding DNA: TGTGCCAGTATGGGGGGACAGCCTGCTGTCGAGCAGTACTTC.